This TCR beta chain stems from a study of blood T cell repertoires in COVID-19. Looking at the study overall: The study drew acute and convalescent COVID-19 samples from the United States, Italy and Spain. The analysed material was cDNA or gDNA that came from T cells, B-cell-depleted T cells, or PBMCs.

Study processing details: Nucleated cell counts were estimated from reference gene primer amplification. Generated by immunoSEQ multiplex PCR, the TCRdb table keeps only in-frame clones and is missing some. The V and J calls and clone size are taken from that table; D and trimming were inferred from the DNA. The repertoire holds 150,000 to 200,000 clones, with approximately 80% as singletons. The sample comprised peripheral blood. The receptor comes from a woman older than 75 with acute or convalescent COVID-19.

The CDR3 reads CASSSTYNNEQFF. CDR3 nucleotide sequence: TGCGCCAGCAGCTCGACATATAACAATGAGCAGTTCTTC. This chain links TRBV5-1 with TRBJ2-1; no clear D. Trimming left V 3 bases short and J 5 bases short, with 9 bases between. The CDR3 contains 13 residues. Per the germline V gene, CDR1 is SGHRS and CDR2 is YFSETQ.